A single sample is the source of the 18 T cell receptor beta chains below, sequenced in a study of identical twins. TCRdb passed the 5' RACE reads through MiXCR, listing each CDR3 protein once. The repertoire holds around 480,000 distinct CDR3 sequences, with around an eighth as singletons. The same sample was also used in a study of yellow fever vaccine responses in identical twins.

Sequenced sample: CD4+ T cells sorted from blood. The receptors were gathered from a woman under 30 in good health.

This clonotype was counted ten times or more. The chain carries TRBV7-9 and TRBJ2-5; D is perhaps TRBD1 (6 bases). From germline, CDR1 is SEHNR and CDR2 FQNEAQ (reference sequence). With 9 bases removed from V and 2 bases from J, the gap between germline ends came to 22 bases. This CDR3 spans 16 amino acids. In DNA form, the CDR3 reads TGTGCCAGATTGGGAATAAAGGGGACAATTCAAGAGACCCAGTACTTC. It yields the protein CARLGIKGTIQETQYF.

V is TRBV3-1 and J is TRBJ2-5; 7 nucleotides agree with TRBD2. This CDR3 has 16 amino acids. Germline assignment: CDR1 LGHDT and CDR2 YNNKEL (reference sequence). With 1 base clipped from V and 5 bases from J, the junction kept 10 bases outside the gene matches. The CDR3 DNA follows: TGTGCCAGCAGCCAAGGAGGGCGGGAGCAGCAGGAGACCCAGTACTTC. It is translated as CASSQGGREQQETQYF.

This clonotype showed up just a few times. The chain is built from TRBV4-1 and TRBJ2-2, with D possibly TRBD1 on 5 matching bases. Per germline, CDR1 MGHRA and CDR2 YSYEKL. Trimming removed 7 bases from V and 6 bases from J, with 30 bases in between. The CDR3 is 19 residues long. The CDR3 DNA sequence: TGCGCCAGCAACCCTCTTTTTCGTAGCACGACAGATCAAGCCGGGGAGCTGTTTTTT. Residues: CASNPLFRSTTDQAGELFF.

This clonotype was found many times. The chain has TRBV4-1 and TRBJ2-4; D gene uncertain. Germline V gene sequence: CDR1 MGHRA, CDR2 YSYEKL. The V gene lost 1 base and the J gene lost 0 bases, with 4 bases spanning the gap. The CDR3 covers 14 residues. CDR3 DNA sequence: TGCGCCAGCAGCCAAGCGGGAGCCAAAAACATTCAGTACTTC. Translated, it gives CASSQAGAKNIQYF.

This chain links TRBV5-1 with TRBJ2-2; perhaps TRBD1 as D (6 bases). Germline V gene lookup returns CDR1 SGHRS and CDR2 YFSETQ. This CDR3 is 16 amino acids long. Trimming left V 4 bases short and J 3 bases short, with 16 bases between. The CDR3 coding sequence is TGCGCCAGCAGCCTGGGATACAGGGTCGACACCGGGGAGCTGTTTTTT. It specifies CASSLGYRVDTGELFF.

This clonotype appeared a few times. The chain links TRBV5-1 to TRBJ2-7, with 7 bases that match TRBD1. Losses at the gene ends were 4 bases for V and 2 bases for J; bases not matched to a gene: 6. This CDR3 contains 14 residues. Germline V gene sequence: CDR1 SGHRS, CDR2 YFSETQ. CDR3 in DNA: TGCGCCAGCAGCCCCAGCGACAGGGCCTACGAGCAGTACTTC. Its translation is CASSPSDRAYEQYF.

This clonotype was counted only a few times. This chain uses TRBV24-1 with TRBJ2-1, with a tentative D call TRBD2 (6 bases). The CDR3 spans 15 residues. CDR1 is KGHDR, CDR2 SFDVKD, per germline. V lost 4 bases and J 6 bases, leaving 15 bases between the germline ends. CDR3 sequence reads: CATSDWDLRPNEQFF. CDR3 bases: TGTGCCACCAGTGACTGGGACTTGCGTCCCAATGAGCAGTTCTTC.

This chain uses TRBV7-3 with TRBJ2-5; D gene ambiguous. Trimming cost V 5 bases and J 2 bases, with 9 bases left between them. There are 13 residues in the CDR3. Looked up from germline, CDR1 is SGHTA and CDR2 is FQGTGA. For the CDR3, the DNA is TGTGCCAGCAGCCCCGGTCATCAAGAGACCCAGTACTTC. Amino acids: CASSPGHQETQYF. Full variable domain (missing parts from reference TRBV7-3 and TRBJ2-5): GAGVSQTPSNKVTEKGKYVELRCDPISGHTALYWYRQSLGQGPEFLIYFQGTGAADDSGLPNDRFFAVRPEGSVSTLKIQRTERGDSAVYLCASSPGHQETQYFGPGTRLLVL.

The rearrangement links TRBV12-3 or TRBV12-4 to TRBJ1-5; 9 bases fit TRBD1. This CDR3 has 14 amino acids. V lost 6 bases and J lost 7; bases outside the gene matches: 7. The CDR3 protein is CASSLTGGGQPQHF. DNA of the CDR3: TGTGCCAGCAGCCTAACAGGGGGCGGACAGCCCCAGCATTTT.

The rearrangement joins TRBV5-1 to TRBJ2-7, with TRBD2 matching 7 bases. Unmatched junction bases numbered 4, after V lost 0 bases and J lost 1 base. In germline, CDR1 is SGHRS, CDR2 YFSETQ. The CDR3 runs to 15 residues. The CDR3 bases are TGCGCCAGCAGCTTGGCTACTAGCGTATCCTACGAGCAGTACTTC. This codes for CASSLATSVSYEQYF.

This clonotype was detected a few times. The chain couples TRBV7-9 to TRBJ1-6, with TRBD1 matching 7 bases. J was trimmed by 14 bases and V by 5 bases; bases with no gene match: 6. The CDR3 length is 12 residues. Germline lookup yields CDR1 SEHNR and CDR2 FQNEAQ (reference sequence). Here the CDR3 reads CASSRDSHTLHF. The DNA of the CDR3 is TGTGCCAGCAGCCGGGACAGCCATACCCTCCACTTT.

The V gene is TRBV30, the J gene TRBJ2-3, with 9 bases fitting TRBD2. From germline, CDR1 is GTSNPN and CDR2 SVGIG (reference sequence). The V and J ends lost 0 bases and 1 base, in that order; junction bases with no gene match: 11. CDR3 length: 18 amino acids. In DNA, the CDR3 is TGTGCCTGGAGTGTAATCTCTAGCGGGGCCTTCGGCACAGATACGCAGTATTTT. Translation gives CAWSVISSGAFGTDTQYF. Looking up the rest from reference TRBV30 and TRBJ2-3 gives the full variable domain: SQTIHQWPATLVQPVGSPLSLECTVEGTSNPNLYWYRQAAGRGLQLLFYSVGIGQISSEVPQNLSASRPQDRQFILSSKKLLLSDSGFYLCAWSVISSGAFGTDTQYFGPGTRLTVL.

The table lists this clonotype with many counts. This chain uses TRBV14 with TRBJ2-1; the D gene is possibly TRBD2 (5 bases). V lost 3 bases to trimming and J lost 9 bases, with 12 bases between them. The germline V gene encodes CDR1 SGHDN and CDR2 FVKESK. The CDR3 spans 13 residues. CDR3 in amino acids: CASSHRWESEQFF. The CDR3, as DNA: TGTGCCAGCAGCCACCGCTGGGAGAGTGAGCAGTTCTTC.

The chain links TRBV4-3 to TRBJ2-2; the match to TRBD2 covers 8 bases. Germline CDR1 is LGHNA and CDR2 is YSLEER. The CDR3 contains 16 residues. V was clipped by 1 base and J by 6 bases; unmatched bases: 7. The CDR3 DNA follows: TGCGCCAGCAGCCAAGGTCTAGCGGGTCCCCCCGGGGAGCTGTTTTTT. This sequence encodes CASSQGLAGPPGELFF.

The chain employs TRBV29-1 and TRBJ2-3; D is unclear. Per the germline V gene, CDR1 is SQVTM and CDR2 is ANQGSEA. V lost 3 bases and J 8 bases, leaving 18 bases between the germline ends. The CDR3 totals 14 residues. The CDR3: CSVDSKTPTGTQYF. In DNA, the CDR3 is TGCAGCGTTGACAGCAAGACCCCCACCGGTACGCAGTATTTT.

In this sample, this clonotype turned up a few times. V gene TRBV29-1 combines with J gene TRBJ2-2; D is perhaps TRBD1 (6 bases). The germline V gene has CDR1 SQVTM and CDR2 ANQGSEA. Trimming removed 3 bases at V and 6 bases at J, with 14 bases between. The CDR3 loop spans 14 amino acids. The CDR3 reads CSVDVGGEPGELFF. The CDR3 nucleotides are TGCAGCGTTGATGTAGGGGGAGAGCCCGGGGAGCTGTTTTTT.

Only a few counts were recorded for this clonotype. The genes are TRBV5-1 and TRBJ2-7, with unresolved D. The CDR3 extends over 14 amino acids. The V end was cut by 0 bases, the J end by 6 bases, with 13 bases between. Germline loops: CDR1 SGHRS, CDR2 YFSETQ. The CDR3 spells CASSLESMRGEQYF. The CDR3 coding sequence is TGCGCCAGCAGCTTGGAGAGCATGAGAGGCGAGCAGTACTTC.

The V and J genes are TRBV6-1 and TRBJ1-6; D gene ambiguous. There are 15 residues in the CDR3. From germline, CDR1 is MNHNS and CDR2 SASEGT. V lost 5 bases and J lost 7, with 15 bases in between. The CDR3: CASSTPFGENSPLHF. CDR3 DNA: TGTGCCAGCAGTACCCCATTTGGGGAGAATTCACCCCTCCACTTT.